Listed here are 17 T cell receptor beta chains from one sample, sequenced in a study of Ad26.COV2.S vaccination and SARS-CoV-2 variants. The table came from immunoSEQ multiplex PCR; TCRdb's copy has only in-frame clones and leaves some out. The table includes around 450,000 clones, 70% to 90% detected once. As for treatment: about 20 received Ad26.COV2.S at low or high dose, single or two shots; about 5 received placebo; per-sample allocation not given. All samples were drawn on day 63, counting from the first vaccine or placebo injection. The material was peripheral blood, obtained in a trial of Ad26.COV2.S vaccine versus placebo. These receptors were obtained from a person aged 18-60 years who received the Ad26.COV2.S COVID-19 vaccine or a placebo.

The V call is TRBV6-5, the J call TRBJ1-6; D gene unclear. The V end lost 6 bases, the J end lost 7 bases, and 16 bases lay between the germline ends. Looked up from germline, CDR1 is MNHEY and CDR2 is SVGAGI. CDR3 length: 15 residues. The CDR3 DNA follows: TGTGCCAGCAGCAATTCCGGGTTAGACAATTCACCCCTCCACTTT. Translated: CASSNSGLDNSPLHF.

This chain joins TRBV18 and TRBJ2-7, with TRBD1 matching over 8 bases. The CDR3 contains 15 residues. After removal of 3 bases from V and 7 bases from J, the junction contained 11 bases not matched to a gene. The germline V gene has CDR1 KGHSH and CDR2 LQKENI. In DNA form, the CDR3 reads TGTGCCAGCTCACCTCTAGGACAGGGAACGGGTGAGCAGTACTTC. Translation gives CASSPLGQGTGEQYF.

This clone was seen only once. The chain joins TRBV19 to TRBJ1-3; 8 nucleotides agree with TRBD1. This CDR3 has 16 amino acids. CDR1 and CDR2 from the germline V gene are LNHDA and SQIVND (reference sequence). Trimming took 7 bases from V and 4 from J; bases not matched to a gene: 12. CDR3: CASTQGAVDLGNTIYF. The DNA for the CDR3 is TGTGCCAGTACCCAGGGGGCAGTCGATCTCGGAAACACCATATATTTT. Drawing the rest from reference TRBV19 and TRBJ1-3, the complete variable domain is DGGITQSPKYLFRKEGQNVTLSCEQNLNHDAMYWYRQDPGQGLRLIYYSQIVNDFQKGDIAEGYSVSREKKESFPLTVTSAQKNPTAFYLCASTQGAVDLGNTIYFGEGSWLTVV.

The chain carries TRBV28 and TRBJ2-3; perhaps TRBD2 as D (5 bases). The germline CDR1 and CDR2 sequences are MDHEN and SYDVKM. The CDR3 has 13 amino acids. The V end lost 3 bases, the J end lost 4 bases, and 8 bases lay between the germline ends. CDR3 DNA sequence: TGTGCCAGCAGTTTGGGAGTTCCAGATACGCAGTATTTT. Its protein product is CASSLGVPDTQYF.

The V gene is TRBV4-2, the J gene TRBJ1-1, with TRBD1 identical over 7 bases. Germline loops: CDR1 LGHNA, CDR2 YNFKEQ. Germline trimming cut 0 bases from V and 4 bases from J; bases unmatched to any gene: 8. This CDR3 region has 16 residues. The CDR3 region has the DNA TGTGCCAGCAGCCAAGATCGAAACAGGGGTTTCACTGAAGCTTTCTTT. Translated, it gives CASSQDRNRGFTEAFF.

CDR3 sequence reads: CASSVSGPTPQPQHF. As DNA, the CDR3 is TGTGCCAGCTCAGTTTCCGGCCCTACCCCTCAGCCCCAGCATTTT. The chain is built from TRBV18 and TRBJ1-5, with D uncertain. Germline V gives CDR1 KGHSH, CDR2 LQKENI. The V and J ends lost 5 bases and 6 bases respectively, with 17 bases between them. The CDR3 runs to 15 residues.

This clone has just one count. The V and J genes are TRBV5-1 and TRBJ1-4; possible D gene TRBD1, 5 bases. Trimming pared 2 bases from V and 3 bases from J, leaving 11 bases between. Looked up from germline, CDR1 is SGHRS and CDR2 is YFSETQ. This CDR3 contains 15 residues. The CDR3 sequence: CASSFRVRANEKLFF. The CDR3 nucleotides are TGCGCCAGCAGCTTCAGGGTAAGGGCTAATGAAAAACTGTTTTTT.

The CDR3 DNA sequence: TGTGCCAGCAGCCAGCAAATAGCTGGCTATGGCTACACCTTC. It is translated as CASSQQIAGYGYTF. This chain links TRBV4-2 with TRBJ1-2; D gene uncertain. The CDR3 runs to 14 residues. CDR1 LGHNA and CDR2 YNFKEQ come from the germline V gene. V was trimmed by 3 bases and J by 4 bases, leaving 12 bases between them.

CDR3 region: CASSPNVPYEQYF. The CDR3 nucleotides read TGTGCCAGCAGCCCCAACGTTCCCTACGAGCAGTACTTC. The V gene is TRBV7-2, the J gene TRBJ2-7; D not resolved. Germline V gene lookup returns CDR1 SGHTA and CDR2 FQGNSA. Trimming left V 5 bases short and J 2 bases short, with 10 bases between. The CDR3 consists of 13 residues.

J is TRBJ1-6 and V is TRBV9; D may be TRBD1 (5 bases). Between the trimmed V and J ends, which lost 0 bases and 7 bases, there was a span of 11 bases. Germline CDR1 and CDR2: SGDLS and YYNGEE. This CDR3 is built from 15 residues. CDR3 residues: CASSVDDRRNSPLHF. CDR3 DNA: TGTGCCAGCAGCGTAGACGACAGACGGAATTCACCCCTCCACTTT.

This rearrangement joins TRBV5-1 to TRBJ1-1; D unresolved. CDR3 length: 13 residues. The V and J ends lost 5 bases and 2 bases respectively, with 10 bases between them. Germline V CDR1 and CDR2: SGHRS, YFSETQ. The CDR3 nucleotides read TGCGCCAGCAGGAGCGGGATAAACACTGAAGCTTTCTTT. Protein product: CASRSGINTEAFF.

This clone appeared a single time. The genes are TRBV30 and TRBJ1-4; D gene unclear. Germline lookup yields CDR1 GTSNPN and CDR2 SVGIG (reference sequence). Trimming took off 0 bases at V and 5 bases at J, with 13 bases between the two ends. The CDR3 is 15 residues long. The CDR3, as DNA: TGTGCCTGGAGTGTACTCGGTTCTGGGAATGAAAAACTGTTTTTT. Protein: CAWSVLGSGNEKLFF.

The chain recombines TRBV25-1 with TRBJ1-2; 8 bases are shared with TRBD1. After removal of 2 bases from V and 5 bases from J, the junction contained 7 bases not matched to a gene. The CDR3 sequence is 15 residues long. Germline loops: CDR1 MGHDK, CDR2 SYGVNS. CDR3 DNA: TGTGCCAGCAGTGAAGCGACAGGGGCAGAGTATGGCTACACCTTC. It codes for CASSEATGAEYGYTF.

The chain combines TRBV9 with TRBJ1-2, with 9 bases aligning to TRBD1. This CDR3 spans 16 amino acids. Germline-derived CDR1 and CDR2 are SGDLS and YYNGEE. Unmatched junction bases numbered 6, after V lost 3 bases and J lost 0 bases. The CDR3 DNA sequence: TGTGCCAGCAGCGCCGCCGGGACAGGGACTAACTATGGCTACACCTTC. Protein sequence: CASSAAGTGTNYGYTF.

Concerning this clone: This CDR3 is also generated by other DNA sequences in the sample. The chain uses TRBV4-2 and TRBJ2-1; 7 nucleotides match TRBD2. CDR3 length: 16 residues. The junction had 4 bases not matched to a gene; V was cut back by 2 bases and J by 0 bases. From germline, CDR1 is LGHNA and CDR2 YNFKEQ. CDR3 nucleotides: TGTGCCAGCAGCCAAACCGGGACTACCTCCTACAATGAGCAGTTCTTC. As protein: CASSQTGTTSYNEQFF.

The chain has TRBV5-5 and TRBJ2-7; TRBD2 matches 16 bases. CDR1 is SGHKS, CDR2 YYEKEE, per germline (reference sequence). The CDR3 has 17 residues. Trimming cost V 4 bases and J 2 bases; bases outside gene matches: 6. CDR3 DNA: TGTGCCAGCAGCCCGGGGGGACTAGCGGGAGGGACCTACGAGCAGTACTTC. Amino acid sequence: CASSPGGLAGGTYEQYF.

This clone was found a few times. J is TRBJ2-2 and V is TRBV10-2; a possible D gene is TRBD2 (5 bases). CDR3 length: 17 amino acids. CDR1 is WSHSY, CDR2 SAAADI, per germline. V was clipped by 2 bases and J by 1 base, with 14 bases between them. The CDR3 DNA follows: TGCGCCAGCAGTGAGCCACGGACTTATTTGAACACCGGGGAGCTGTTTTTT. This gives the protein CASSEPRTYLNTGELFF.